A single sample gave rise to the 2 T cell receptor beta chains below, sequenced in a study of T cell responses to AZD1222 COVID-19 vaccine. Here immunoSEQ multiplex PCR was the method, and the copy in TCRdb shows in-frame clones only, minus some. The sample has 120,000 or so clones, over 75% seen once. The sample in question was peripheral blood, obtained on day 0 of AZD1222 vaccination. These receptors all come from an adult in good health.

The chain uses TRBV3-1 (or the pseudogene TRBV3-2) and TRBJ1-2; tentative D call: TRBD1 (5 bases). The ends were cut back, 5 bases at V and 6 bases at J, with 22 bases in the middle. CDR1 is LGHDT and CDR2 is YNNKEL in the germline V gene (reference sequence). The CDR3 length is 16 residues. CDR3 loop: CASSSTVGGGRHGYTF. Here the CDR3 DNA reads TGTGCCAGCAGCTCAACCGTCGGGGGAGGGAGGCATGGCTACACCTTC.

The genes are TRBV19 and TRBJ2-5; D is ambiguous. The V and J ends lost 6 bases and 4 bases respectively, with 9 bases between them. The CDR3 covers 12 residues. Per the germline V gene, CDR1 is LNHDA and CDR2 is SQIVND (reference sequence). The CDR3 DNA reads as TGTGCCAGTAGGAAGGGTGGAGAGACCCAGTACTTC. This translates into CASRKGGETQYF.